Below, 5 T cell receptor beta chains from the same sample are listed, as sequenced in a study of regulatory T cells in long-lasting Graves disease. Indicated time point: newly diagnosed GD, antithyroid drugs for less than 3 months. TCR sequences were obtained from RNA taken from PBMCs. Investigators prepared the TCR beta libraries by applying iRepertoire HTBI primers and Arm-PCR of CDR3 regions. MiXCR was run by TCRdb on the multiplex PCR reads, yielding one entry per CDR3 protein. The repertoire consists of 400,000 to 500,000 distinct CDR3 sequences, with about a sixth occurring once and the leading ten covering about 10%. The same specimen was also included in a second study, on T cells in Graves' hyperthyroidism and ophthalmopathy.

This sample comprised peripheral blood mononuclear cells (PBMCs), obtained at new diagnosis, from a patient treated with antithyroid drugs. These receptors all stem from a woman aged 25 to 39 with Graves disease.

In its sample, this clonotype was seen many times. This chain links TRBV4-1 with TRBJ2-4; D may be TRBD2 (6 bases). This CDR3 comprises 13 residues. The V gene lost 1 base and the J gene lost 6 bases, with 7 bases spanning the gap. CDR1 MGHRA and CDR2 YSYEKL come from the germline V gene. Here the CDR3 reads CASSQGDSNIQYF. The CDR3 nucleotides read TGCGCCAGCAGCCAAGGGGACTCAAACATTCAGTACTTC.

As DNA, the CDR3 is TGCGCCAGCAGCCAAGAGGGGACCTACTCCTACGAGCAGTACTTC. It is translated as CASSQEGTYSYEQYF. V usage is TRBV4-3 and J usage is TRBJ2-7; D might be TRBD1 or TRBD2, each matching 5 bases. The CDR3 has 15 amino acids. The germline gives CDR1 LGHNA, CDR2 YSLEER. Trimming took 0 bases from V and 0 from J, leaving 9 bases between them.

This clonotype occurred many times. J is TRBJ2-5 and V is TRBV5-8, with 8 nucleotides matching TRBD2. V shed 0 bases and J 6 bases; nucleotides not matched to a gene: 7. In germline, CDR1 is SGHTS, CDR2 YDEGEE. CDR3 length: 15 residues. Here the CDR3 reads CASSLGAGEVKTQYF. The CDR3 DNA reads TGTGCCAGCAGCTTGGGAGCGGGAGAAGTTAAGACCCAGTACTTC.

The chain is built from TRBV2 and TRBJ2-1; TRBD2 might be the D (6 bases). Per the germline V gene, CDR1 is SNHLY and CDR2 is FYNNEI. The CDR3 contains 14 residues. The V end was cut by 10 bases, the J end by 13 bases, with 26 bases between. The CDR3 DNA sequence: TGTGCCATCCCAAGAGAAAGTAGCCGGGAGACCCAGTTCTTC. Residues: CAIPRESSRETQFF.

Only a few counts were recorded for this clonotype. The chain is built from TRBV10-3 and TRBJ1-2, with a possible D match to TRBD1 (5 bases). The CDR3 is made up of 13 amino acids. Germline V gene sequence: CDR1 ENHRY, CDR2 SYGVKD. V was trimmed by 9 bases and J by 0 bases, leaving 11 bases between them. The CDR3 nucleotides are TGTGCCATACAGGACCTAGCTAACTATGGCTACACCTTC. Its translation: CAIQDLANYGYTF.